This is a list of T cell receptor beta chains from one sample in a study of human T cells and chemical hapten exposure. TCRdb recomputed calls from the RACE reads with MiXCR, one row per CDR3 protein. Altogether 250,000 or so distinct CDR3 sequences are present, 7.5% to 8% being singletons, with the ten largest covering about 1.2%. Material: whole blood, obtained in connection with sensitization to the hapten diphenylcyclopropenone (DPC). The receptors derive from a man aged 18 to 30 with alopecia areata. Some clones in this sample may be carry-over from other donors' samples. The CDR3 runs from the conserved cysteine through the conserved F or W. Each record gives: J gene, V gene, clone size, CDR3 protein. Only some rows state a clone size, as once, few, many or a class for expanded clones.

>TRBJ1-4|TRBV6-6|-
CASSYWAAEKLFF
>TRBJ2-2|TRBV29-1|-
CSVGSPANTGELFF
>TRBJ2-1|TRBV9|-
CASSVGPSGGDEQFF
>TRBJ1-4|TRBV5-1|few
CASSFKGRTNEKLFF
>TRBJ2-7|TRBV10-3|-
CAISGQGGKWEQYF
>TRBJ1-5|TRBV28|few
CASSGTHGNQPQHF
>TRBJ1-5|TRBV10-3|-
CATQIRGGNQPQHF
>TRBJ1-5|TRBV27|many
CASSRWTGGNQPQHF
>TRBJ1-1|TRBV28|-
CASSPLIGQGHEAFF
>TRBJ1-1|TRBV7-2|few
CASSLNEFQKAFF